Detailed here is one T cell receptor (beta chain). The data are from a study of T-cell memory formation after mild COVID-19. TCRdb passed the 5' RACE reads through MiXCR, listing each CDR3 protein once. The sample yields 50,000 to 60,000 distinct CDR3 sequences, around 30% seen once. The V end was cut by 5 bases, the J end by 4 bases, with 11 bases between. Germline V lookup: CDR1 SGHTA, CDR2 FQGNSA. There are 13 residues in the CDR3. The sequencing input was PBMCs or a T cell subset sorted from them (not recorded which). V is TRBV7-2 and J is TRBJ1-2; D is ambiguous. The source is a man younger than 35 who had mild COVID-19 (a few samples of this study predate the infection). Cell type and time point are not known. The CDR3 nucleotides are TGTGCCAGCAGCGCATCACCGATCTATGGCTACACCTTC. Protein sequence: CASSASPIYGYTF.